Following are 20 T cell receptor beta chains from one sample sequenced in a study of blood T cell repertoires in COVID-19. Measured with immunoSEQ multiplex PCR; TCRdb has only the in-frame clones, and not every one. This table holds 300,000 to 400,000 clones, 80% to 90% found once. The sample taken for sequencing was peripheral blood. These receptor sequences come from a young man with COVID-19, enrolled during active disease.

The chain combines TRBV2 with TRBJ1-1; 7 bases agree with TRBD1. CDR3 size: 13 residues. J lost 3 bases, V lost 6 bases, and 4 bases had no gene match. CDR1 is SNHLY and CDR2 is FYNNEI in the germline V gene. CDR3 amino acids: CASRFTGDTEAFF. The CDR3 coding sequence is TGTGCCAGCAGATTTACAGGGGACACTGAAGCTTTCTTT.

The table lists this clone with a few counts. This sequence joins TRBV4-1 and TRBJ1-4; no clear D gene. Germline-derived CDR1 and CDR2 are MGHRA and YSYEKL. Trimming took 1 base from V and 8 from J, leaving 14 bases between them. The length of the CDR3 is 15 residues. The CDR3 DNA sequence: TGCGCCAGCAGCCAAGGGCAGGCCCTGGAAGAAAAACTGTTTTTT. Residues: CASSQGQALEEKLFF.

This clone appeared a single time. The V and J genes are TRBV6-2 or TRBV6-3 and TRBJ1-5, with 9 nucleotides matching TRBD1. Trimming removed 0 bases from V and 0 bases from J; junction bases left unmatched: 9. This CDR3 has 19 amino acids. From germline, CDR1 is MNHEY and CDR2 SVGEGT. CDR3 sequence: CASSYSPTHRGPSNQPQHF. The CDR3 region has the DNA TGTGCCAGCAGTTACTCACCCACGCACAGGGGGCCTAGCAATCAGCCCCAGCATTTT.

This rearrangement joins TRBV7-9 to TRBJ2-1; D is perhaps TRBD1 (5 bases). The CDR3 consists of 13 residues. V was cut by 5 bases and J by 8 bases, with 13 bases left in between. Germline CDR1 SEHNR, CDR2 FQNEAQ (reference sequence). In DNA, the CDR3 is TGTGCCAGCAGCCCTCTCGAAGGGGATGAGCAGTTCTTC. It yields the protein CASSPLEGDEQFF. Complete variable domain (other parts from reference TRBV7-9 and TRBJ2-1): DTGVSQNPRHKITKRGQNVTFRCDPISEHNRLYWYRQTLGQGPEFLTYFQNEAQLEKSRLLSDRFSAERPKGSFSTLEIQRTEQGDSAMYLCASSPLEGDEQFFGPGTRLTVL.

The V call is TRBV5-1, the J call TRBJ2-7; TRBD2 aligns across 10 bases. The germline V gene has CDR1 SGHRS and CDR2 YFSETQ. This CDR3 contains 15 residues. V lost 4 bases to trimming and J lost 5 bases; unmatched junction nucleotides: 9. The DNA of the CDR3 is TGCGCCAGCAGCCTCCTGTCTAGCGGGAGAGACGAGCAGTACTTC. It codes for CASSLLSSGRDEQYF.

V is TRBV5-1 and J is TRBJ2-7; 14 nucleotides match TRBD2. V was clipped by 4 bases and J by 2 bases; unmatched bases: 5. Germline CDR1 reads SGHRS; CDR2 reads YFSETQ. CDR3 length: 16 amino acids. CDR3 DNA: TGCGCCAGCAGCCCGGGACTAGCGGGGGCCCCCTACGAGCAGTACTTC. Translated: CASSPGLAGAPYEQYF.

Here the CDR3 reads CASSVSGAEAFF. For the CDR3, the DNA is TGTGCCAGCAGCGTGTCGGGGGCTGAAGCTTTCTTT. The V call is TRBV9, the J call TRBJ1-1; tentative D call: TRBD1 (5 bases). The CDR3 is 12 residues long. V was shortened by 2 bases and J by 6 bases, with 8 bases between the two germline ends. The germline V gene has CDR1 SGDLS and CDR2 YYNGEE.

The rearrangement uses TRBV6-5 and TRBJ1-5; TRBD1 agrees at 8 bases. V lost 6 bases to trimming and J lost 5 bases; unmatched junction nucleotides: 6. Germline V lookup: CDR1 MNHEY, CDR2 SVGAGI. This CDR3 contains 14 residues. The CDR3 sequence: CASRFGQGHQPQHF. Here the CDR3 DNA reads TGTGCCAGCAGGTTTGGACAGGGCCATCAGCCCCAGCATTTT.

The chain employs TRBV3-1 (or the pseudogene TRBV3-2) and TRBJ2-3; weak D call: TRBD2 (6 bases). The V end lost 0 bases, the J end lost 6 bases, and 19 bases lay between the germline ends. CDR3 length: 17 residues. Germline assignment: CDR1 LGHDT and CDR2 YNNKEL (reference sequence). The CDR3: CASSQERGRGTMDTQYF. In DNA, the CDR3 is TGTGCCAGCAGCCAAGAGAGGGGTCGCGGGACGATGGATACGCAGTATTTT.

This clone has just one count. V and J are TRBV29-1 and TRBJ2-3; D call uncertain. The CDR3 has 12 residues. V lost 2 bases and J 3 bases, leaving 6 bases between the germline ends. Germline V gene data show CDR1 as SQVTM and CDR2 as ANQGSEA. This CDR3 is CSVELETDTQYF. CDR3 coding DNA: TGCAGCGTTGAACTAGAGACAGATACGCAGTATTTT.

This chain joins TRBV18 and TRBJ2-7, with 10 bases matching TRBD1. The CDR3 totals 17 residues. The trim removed 4 bases at V and 2 bases at J, leaving 11 bases unmatched. Germline-derived CDR1 and CDR2 are KGHSH and LQKENI. CDR3 in DNA: TGTGCCAGCTCACAGCCAGCCGGGACAGGGGCCACCTACGAGCAGTACTTC. Encoded protein: CASSQPAGTGATYEQYF.

The chain employs TRBV30 and TRBJ1-5; D is possibly TRBD1 (6 bases). The CDR3 extends over 15 amino acids. From germline, CDR1 is GTSNPN and CDR2 SVGIG (reference sequence). Trimming pared 0 bases from V and 10 bases from J, leaving 19 bases between. CDR3 protein: CAWSVIGQSYSPQHF. The CDR3 DNA reads as TGTGCCTGGAGTGTAATCGGACAGTCCTATAGCCCCCAGCATTTT.

This clone came up once. The chain is built from TRBV5-5 and TRBJ2-1, with D tentatively TRBD1 (7 bases). The germline CDR1 and CDR2 sequences are SGHKS and YYEKEE (reference sequence). V was clipped by 4 bases and J by 0 bases, with 17 bases between them. The CDR3 has 17 residues. CDR3 sequence (DNA): TGTGCCAGCAGCCGACAGGGACTGACCTACTCCTACAATGAGCAGTTCTTC. Translated: CASSRQGLTYSYNEQFF.

This rearrangement joins TRBV5-1 to TRBJ2-1, with 14 bases aligning to TRBD2. Losses at the gene ends were 4 bases for V and 7 bases for J; bases not matched to a gene: 7. The CDR3 spans 16 residues. Germline assignment: CDR1 SGHRS and CDR2 YFSETQ. The CDR3 nucleotides are TGCGCCAGCAGCGTGCAGGGACTAGCGGGGGTAAATGAGCAGTTCTTC. It translates to CASSVQGLAGVNEQFF.

The chain combines TRBV2 with TRBJ2-3, with 12 bases that match TRBD2. After removal of 5 bases from V and 0 bases from J, the junction contained 3 bases not matched to a gene. CDR1 is SNHLY and CDR2 is FYNNEI in the germline V gene. The CDR3 runs 16 residues. CDR3 sequence: CASSRLAGDSTDTQYF. CDR3 DNA: TGTGCCAGCAGTCGACTAGCGGGAGACAGCACAGATACGCAGTATTTT.

This clone was found once. This chain joins TRBV12-3 or TRBV12-4 and TRBJ1-1; possible D gene TRBD1, 5 bases. This CDR3 is built from 13 residues. V was pared by 8 bases and J by 10 bases, with 20 bases between. The CDR3 bases are TGTGCCAGCTCAGCTTTCACCCAGGGTAGAGCTTTCTTT. Its translation is CASSAFTQGRAFF.

The rearrangement joins TRBV19 to TRBJ2-7; TRBD1 might be the D (5 bases). V was cut by 1 base and J by 2 bases, with 9 bases left in between. Germline V gene sequence: CDR1 LNHDA, CDR2 SQIVND (reference sequence). This CDR3 is built from 14 residues. The CDR3 is CASSIGGRTYEQYF. The CDR3 nucleotides read TGTGCCAGTAGTATAGGGGGCAGGACCTACGAGCAGTACTTC.

The chain links TRBV21-1 to TRBJ1-1. TRBV21-1 is a pseudogene segment. This CDR3 region has 22 residues. CDR3 DNA: TGTGCCAGCAGCACGCCCAAGCCTCCCCCGGGACGGTTCAGGAGGGAGAACACTGAAGCTTTCTTT. It translates to CASSTPKPPPGRFRRENTEAFF.

The chain joins TRBV5-6 to TRBJ2-3, with TRBD2 as a possible D gene (5 bases). The CDR3 runs to 15 residues. V was cut by 2 bases and J by 2 bases, with 12 bases left in between. The V gene's germline CDR1 is SGHDT and CDR2 YYEEEE. CDR3 protein: CASSFGGQNTDTQYF. DNA for the CDR3: TGTGCCAGCAGCTTTGGCGGGCAAAACACAGATACGCAGTATTTT.

This clone was detected once. The genes are TRBV18 and TRBJ1-1, with D possibly matching TRBD1 (6 bases). CDR3 length: 17 amino acids. Per germline, CDR1 KGHSH and CDR2 LQKENI. V lost 3 bases, J lost 5 bases, and 22 bases lay in between. The CDR3: CASSPTGPQGIRTEAFF. The CDR3 nucleotides are TGTGCCAGCTCACCTACGGGCCCACAGGGTATACGGACTGAAGCTTTCTTT.